A selection of T cell receptor beta chains follows, all from one sample in a study of blood T cell repertoires in COVID-19. Sequenced by immunoSEQ multiplex PCR; TCRdb stores in-frame clones only, minus some. The top ten hold roughly 24% of the sample, which has roughly 190,000 clones, approximately 90% seen once. The sample comprised PBMCs or T cells enriched from blood (not recorded which). The receptors come from a woman aged 40 to 50 in a cohort exposed to, infected with or recovered from COVID-19 (not recorded which). The conserved cysteine and the conserved F or W are not part of the CDR3 here. For some rows the clone size is stated as once, few or many, or as a class when expanded; others skip it.

TRBV11-2	TRBJ2-3	-	14	ASSISGAFLTDTQY
TRBV5-5	TRBJ1-3	-	13	ASSPSVALRNTIY
TRBV10-3	TRBJ2-7	-	13	AIRRSGGPTYEQY
TRBV10-3	TRBJ2-1	few	14	AISEFGGILRNEQF
TRBV10-1	TRBJ1-5	-	15	ASIEDRAFLSNQPQH
TRBV4-2	TRBJ1-1	-	16	ASSQEILLGGLVTEAF
TRBV7-9	TRBJ1-1	-	11	ASSLTGQDEAF
TRBV27	TRBJ1-6	-	12	ASSLGPNNSPLH
TRBV6-2/TRBV6-3	TRBJ2-1	-	14	ASSYFPGVYYNEQF
TRBV11-3	TRBJ2-5	-	13	ASSSQMRFGETQY
TRBV12-5	TRBJ2-3	-	17	ASGLAPGLAGNSPDTQY
TRBV14	TRBJ2-7	few	14	ASSQEALAGVREQY
TRBV19	TRBJ2-7	-	12	ASSWGGGRYEQY
TRBV19	TRBJ2-5	-	11	ASSLAPFETQY
TRBV5-1	TRBJ2-1	-	11	ASSWDSDNEQF
TRBV30	TRBJ2-1	-	13	AWSVGAASYNEQF
TRBV7-9	TRBJ1-2	few	14	ASSLELAGAPSGYT
TRBV1	TRBJ2-1	-	15	TSSQDGVGLSYNEQF
TRBV25-1	TRBJ1-2	-	13	ASSFRDREWSGYT
TRBV4-1	TRBJ2-1	once	10	ASSQDTAEQF
TRBV6-5	TRBJ1-2	-	12	ASSTGQGIYGYT
TRBV10-2	TRBJ2-3	-	15	ASADLAGGFYTDTQY
TRBV28	TRBJ2-5	once	10	ASTSTGETQY
TRBV29-1	TRBJ1-1	-	9	SVPLNTEAF
TRBV15	TRBJ2-1	-	12	ATSRGRKDNEQF
TRBV5-1	TRBJ1-4	-	13	ASSFGRSTNEKLF
TRBV10-3	TRBJ1-2	few	12	AINEGQGRYGYT
TRBV7-2	TRBJ2-4	-	12	ASSLALAKNIQY
TRBV28	TRBJ1-1	few	13	ASSLITGGSTEAF
TRBV6-2/TRBV6-3	TRBJ1-2	-	11	ASSYSNGYGYT
TRBV19	TRBJ1-2	-	15	ASRSRGSAESNYGYT
TRBV2	TRBJ2-7	-	12	ARGHRDRAYEQY
TRBV7-9	TRBJ1-4	-	14	ASSLPLTPTNEKLF
TRBV29-1	TRBJ1-1	-	9	SVQDSGEAF
TRBV9	TRBJ1-4	-	13	ASSADRGLVEKLF
TRBV11-3	TRBJ1-1	-	11	ASQGGLNTEAF
TRBV25-1	TRBJ2-2	-	16	ASGIGGTSGRSSRELF
TRBV11-2	TRBJ1-1	once	14	ASSSFGEGRNTEAF
TRBV24-1	TRBJ2-3	-	15	ATSDGTSGRRADTQY
TRBV4-1	TRBJ2-7	-	9	ASRHNYEQY
TRBV28	TRBJ2-1	-	13	ASIGMGSSYNEQF
TRBV5-1	TRBJ2-2	-	13	ASSLDRANTGELF
TRBV2	TRBJ2-1	-	12	ASRTSGGAYEQF
TRBV7-2	TRBJ2-2	once	14	ASSLEAGRNTGELF
TRBV6-5	TRBJ2-2	-	13	ASSYYQGNTGELF
TRBV18	TRBJ1-2	few	11	ASSPNTNYGYT
TRBV6-5	TRBJ1-5	once	10	ASTPQGQPQH
TRBV3-1/TRBV3-2	TRBJ2-2	-	12	ASSQGTGSGELF
TRBV5-1	TRBJ1-1	few	13	ASSFRAGMNTEAF
TRBV6-5	TRBJ1-2	-	13	ASSYSNRVEGGYT
TRBV28	TRBJ1-3	once	11	ASSLGAEDTIY
TRBV13	TRBJ2-7	-	12	ASSPNRVSYEQY
TRBV6-2/TRBV6-3	TRBJ1-3	once	13	ASSSPTRSGNTIY
TRBV10-3	TRBJ1-1	-	12	AISESRQGLRAF
TRBV14	TRBJ1-2	-	11	ASSQDRYDGYT
TRBV23-1	TRBJ1-2	-	14	ASTQPRQPINYGYT
TRBV5-1	TRBJ1-1	-	12	ASSSGLGDTEAF